These T cell receptor beta chains were read from a single sample in a study of blood T cell repertoires in COVID-19. Only in-frame clones appear in the TCRdb table, and some are missing; sequencing was by immunoSEQ multiplex PCR. Among some 200,000 clones listed, around nine tenths were seen once. Sequencing input: peripheral blood. The receptors come from a man between 18 and 29 years old with active or convalescent COVID-19. Both conserved end residues are part of each CDR3. The order of the fields is J gene, clone size, V gene, D gene, CDR3 DNA, CDR3 protein. A D gene is named only where the DNA matches it firmly. Expanded clones get a size class; other rows say once, few or many, or leave the size out.

TRBJ2-7 | few | TRBV15 | NA | TGTGCCACCAGCAGAGATCCGGTACAGGGTTACGAGCAGTACTTC | CATSRDPVQGYEQYF
TRBJ2-1 | NA | TRBV28 | NA | TGTGCCAGCAGTTTAGCTCCTCGGGAGCAGTTCTTC | CASSLAPREQFF
TRBJ2-1 | once | TRBV9 | TRBD2 | TGTGCCAGCACGCTCGTTAGCGGGAGCACGCATGAGCAGTTCTTC | CASTLVSGSTHEQFF
TRBJ1-3 | NA | TRBV11-2 | NA | TGTGCCAGCAGCGCAACAGGCTATTCCAACACCATATATTTT | CASSATGYSNTIYF
TRBJ2-2 | NA | TRBV28 | TRBD2 | TGTGCCAGCAGTTTAGGCGCTAGCGGGGGGGAGCTGTTTTTT | CASSLGASGGELFF
TRBJ1-6 | NA | TRBV6-4 | NA | TGTGCCAGCAGGGACGGCCCTTATTCACCCCTCCACTTT | CASRDGPYSPLHF
TRBJ2-7 | once | TRBV15 | TRBD2 | TGTGCCACCAGAATGACTAGCGGGAGGTACGAGCAGTACTTC | CATRMTSGRYEQYF
TRBJ2-1 | NA | TRBV7-3 | TRBD2 | TGTGCCAGCAGCTTAACGGCTAGCGGGAGGGGTGAGCAGTTCTTC | CASSLTASGRGEQFF
TRBJ2-4 | NA | TRBV19 | NA | TGTGCCAGTAGTGCGGGACCGCCATCAAAAAACATTCAGTACTTC | CASSAGPPSKNIQYF
TRBJ1-1 | NA | TRBV2 | NA | TGTGCCAGCAGTGAGATGTGGCAGAACACTGAAGCTTTCTTT | CASSEMWQNTEAFF
TRBJ2-7 | once | TRBV6-6 | TRBD2 | TGTGCCAGCAGTTACGCGGGAGGTTACGAGCAGTACTTC | CASSYAGGYEQYF
TRBJ2-2 | once | TRBV27 | TRBD2 | TGTGCCAGCAGTTTAGTGGGATTAGCGGGAGAGGCCGGGGAGCTGTTTTTT | CASSLVGLAGEAGELFF
TRBJ2-1 | NA | TRBV5-1 | TRBD2 | TGCGCCAGCAGCCGGACTAGCGGGGGGACCTACAATGAGCAGTTCTTC | CASSRTSGGTYNEQFF
TRBJ2-7 | NA | TRBV7-2 | NA | TGTGCCAGCAGCGGGGCGGCAGGGGGGTCCTACGAGCAGTACTTC | CASSGAAGGSYEQYF
TRBJ2-3 | NA | TRBV5-1 | TRBD2 | TGCGCCAGCAGCTTGGGCCTAGCGGGAGAAGATACGCAGTATTTT | CASSLGLAGEDTQYF
TRBJ2-1 | NA | TRBV30 | NA | TGTGCCTCCGGCCCCACTAGTCTCCCCTACAATGAGCAGTTCTTC | CASGPTSLPYNEQFF
TRBJ2-7 | few | TRBV7-9 | NA | TGTGCCAGCAGCTCCACAGGATTCTACGAGCAGTACTTC | CASSSTGFYEQYF
TRBJ2-1 | NA | TRBV4-1 | NA | TGCGCCAGCAGCCAAGGAGGTCCAAATGAGCAGTTCTTC | CASSQGGPNEQFF
TRBJ1-4 | NA | TRBV7-3 | TRBD1 | TGTGCCAGCAGCCCGGGGACAGGGGGAGATAATGAAAAACTGTTTTTT | CASSPGTGGDNEKLFF
TRBJ2-7 | NA | TRBV9 | NA | TGTGCCAGCAGCGTAGAAGCGGCGAGCTCCTACGAGCAGTACTTC | CASSVEAASSYEQYF
TRBJ2-3 | NA | TRBV6-5 | NA | TGTGCCAGCAGCACTTGGGACTTCTACACAGATACGCAGTATTTT | CASSTWDFYTDTQYF
TRBJ1-2 | NA | TRBV29-1 | TRBD1 | TGCAGCGTTAAGGGGGCTCTCGACTATGGCTACACCTTC | CSVKGALDYGYTF
TRBJ2-7 | NA | TRBV3-1/TRBV3-2 | TRBD2 | TGTGCCAGCAGCCTTGGGACTAGCGGGAGACTAAATAACTACGAGCAGTACTTC | CASSLGTSGRLNNYEQYF
TRBJ2-7 | NA | TRBV24-1 | NA | TGTGCCACCAGTGATGTAGGGGGAACCCACGAGCAGTACTTC | CATSDVGGTHEQYF
TRBJ1-3 | NA | TRBV4-1 | NA | TGCGCCAGCAGCCAAGATCTTTTTTGGGGGGAAGGAAACACCATATATTTT | CASSQDLFWGEGNTIYF
TRBJ2-3 | few | TRBV30 | TRBD1 | TGTGCCTGGAGAGCCCCGGGGACAGGGGGCACAGATACGCAGTATTTT | CAWRAPGTGGTDTQYF
TRBJ1-4 | NA | TRBV5-6 | TRBD1 | TGTGCCAGCACCCAGGGGACAGGGACTTATGAAAAACTGTTTTTT | CASTQGTGTYEKLFF
TRBJ2-4 | NA | TRBV6-5 | TRBD1 | TGTGCCAGCAGGCCCCCGGGACAGCAAAACATTCAGTACTTC | CASRPPGQQNIQYF
TRBJ1-2 | NA | TRBV28 | TRBD1 | TGTGCCAGCAGTTTAGACAGGGTTAGGGGTGGCTACACCTTC | CASSLDRVRGGYTF
TRBJ2-7 | NA | TRBV15 | NA | TGTGCCACCAGCAGAGACAATGGGCGCGAGCAGTACTTC | CATSRDNGREQYF
TRBJ1-2 | NA | TRBV3-1/TRBV3-2 | TRBD1 | TGTGCCAGCACCCAGGGGGGCTATGGCTACACCTTC | CASTQGGYGYTF
TRBJ2-1 | NA | TRBV12-2 | NA | TGTGCAAGTGGGCAGGGACTAGGGAAAAGGAATGAGCAGTTCTTC | CASGQGLGKRNEQFF
TRBJ2-7 | NA | TRBV7-9 | TRBD1 | TGTGCCAGCAGCGACAGGGGGCCGACCTACGAGCAGTACTTC | CASSDRGPTYEQYF
TRBJ1-6 | NA | TRBV24-1 | TRBD1 | TGTGCCGCTGTCTTAGGGACAGGGGGTCCCCACAGCTCCTATAATTCACCCCTCCACTTT | CAAVLGTGGPHSSYNSPLHF
TRBJ1-1 | NA | TRBV12-3/TRBV12-4 | NA | TGTGCCAGCATCTACCGAACTGAAGCTTTCTTT | CASIYRTEAFF
TRBJ2-7 | NA | TRBV18 | TRBD2 | TGTGCCAGCTCACCGGGACTAGCGGGGCGGGGAGAGCAGTACTTC | CASSPGLAGRGEQYF
TRBJ1-3 | NA | TRBV6-1 | NA | TGTGCCAGCAGTGAAGGGTACTCAGGGGCGTCGGGAAACACCATATATTTT | CASSEGYSGASGNTIYF
TRBJ1-4 | NA | TRBV19 | NA | TGTGCCAGTGGCAACCCGACAGGTCTCTCAACTAATGAAAAACTGTTTTTT | CASGNPTGLSTNEKLFF
TRBJ2-6 | NA | TRBV6-1 | NA | TGTGCCAGCAGTGCATTGACAGTCTCTGGGGCCAACGTCCTGACTTTC | CASSALTVSGANVLTF
TRBJ1-4 | NA | TRBV28 | NA | TGTGCCAGCAGGCCACAGGGACCGGCTAATGAAAAACTGTTTTTT | CASRPQGPANEKLFF